This TCR beta chain was sequenced in a study of blood T cells in healthy people across ages. Study-wide findings and caveats: In long-lived donors, naive CD4+ cell counts and diversity exceeded those of aged donors.

CDR1 and CDR2 from the germline V gene are SGHRS and YFSETQ. V lost 0 bases, J lost 10 bases, and 17 bases lay in between. The CDR3 extends over 14 amino acids. A second PCR of roughly 7 to 11 cycles used a sample-barcoded 5' primer and a J-beta primer mix. A single record per CDR3 protein comes from TCRdb applying MiXCR to the 5' RACE reads. The sample lists approximately 1,000,000 distinct CDR3 sequences; less than 45% were seen once. On this clonotype itself: What it recognizes is unknown.

Sequencing was performed on blood. The sequence derives from a man between 18 and 35 years old in good health. This chain links TRBV5-1 with TRBJ2-7; TRBD2 might be the D (6 bases). CDR3 in DNA: TGCGCCAGCAGCTTGGGGGGGGTGGAAGATTTACAGTACTTC. Its protein is CASSLGGVEDLQYF.